One and the same sample provided the 17 T cell receptor beta chains below, sequenced in a study of blood T cell repertoires in COVID-19. Repertoires were generated with immunoSEQ multiplex PCR, while TCRdb's copy carries only in-frame clones and drops some. Of about 290,000 clones listed, about 89% were seen once; the top ten hold 0.94%. The sequencing sample was made of peripheral blood. Source of these receptors: a woman aged 40 to 50 who had recovered from COVID-19.

J is TRBJ2-5 and V is TRBV2, with a tentative D call TRBD2 (5 bases). This CDR3 has 14 residues. Trimming removed 0 bases from V and 4 bases from J, with 9 bases in between. In germline, CDR1 is SNHLY, CDR2 FYNNEI. DNA for the CDR3: TGTGCCAGCAGTGAAGCGCTGGCGGGAGAGACCCAGTACTTC. It encodes CASSEALAGETQYF. Filled out from reference TRBV2 and TRBJ2-5, the complete variable domain reads EPEVTQTPSHQVTQMGQEVILRCVPISNHLYFYWYRQILGQKVEFLVSFYNNEISEKSEIFDDQFSVERPDGSNFTLKIRSTKLEDSAMYFCASSEALAGETQYFGPGTRLLVL.

This chain links TRBV10-1 with TRBJ1-1; tentatively, D is TRBD1 (6 bases). Trimming took 5 bases from V and 2 from J, leaving 12 bases between them. The CDR3 runs to 14 residues. The germline V gene encodes CDR1 WNHNN and CDR2 SYGVQD (reference sequence). DNA for the CDR3: TGCGCCAGCAGTCCCGGGACAAGAAACACTGAAGCTTTCTTT. Protein: CASSPGTRNTEAFF.

This clone was recorded a few times. The V and J genes are TRBV18 and TRBJ1-6, with D unclear. This CDR3 is 14 amino acids long. V was shortened by 8 bases and J by 9 bases, with 17 bases between the two germline ends. Germline V gene sequence: CDR1 KGHSH, CDR2 LQKENI. Written as DNA, the CDR3 is TGTGCCAGCGGCCGGGCCCGGGAAGGTTCACCCCTCCACTTT. It specifies CASGRAREGSPLHF.

This chain joins TRBV4-1 and TRBJ2-7; TRBD2 matches 12 bases. Germline trimming cut 1 base from V and 6 bases from J; bases unmatched to any gene: 10. Germline values: CDR1 MGHRA, CDR2 YSYEKL. The CDR3 consists of 17 residues. The CDR3: CASSQVPTSGSGTEQYF. The CDR3 nucleotides are TGCGCCAGCAGCCAAGTCCCGACTAGCGGGAGTGGTACCGAGCAGTACTTC.

The rearrangement links TRBV2 to TRBJ2-3; possible D gene TRBD2, 5 bases. This CDR3 is built from 15 residues. Trimming took 7 bases from V and 2 from J, leaving 16 bases between them. Germline V CDR1 and CDR2: SNHLY, FYNNEI. The CDR3 loop is CASIDEYGITDTQYF. In DNA form, the CDR3 reads TGTGCCAGCATAGACGAGTACGGGATCACAGATACGCAGTATTTT.

This chain links TRBV3-1 (or the pseudogene TRBV3-2) with TRBJ2-3; D might be TRBD2 (6 bases). Trimming shortened V by 2 bases and J by 3 bases, and 15 bases separated the two germline ends. CDR1 and CDR2 (germline): LGHDT, YNNKEL (reference sequence). The CDR3 contains 16 residues. The CDR3 loop is CASSQWAGLGTDTQYF. The CDR3 DNA reads as TGTGCCAGCAGCCAATGGGCGGGATTGGGAACAGATACGCAGTATTTT.

This chain links TRBV7-2 with TRBJ2-1; D is unresolved. Germline CDR1 is SGHTA and CDR2 is FQGNSA. This CDR3 comprises 16 residues. Trimming pared 2 bases from V and 6 bases from J, leaving 17 bases between. The CDR3 spells CASSLYANPSANEQFF. For the CDR3, the DNA is TGTGCCAGCAGCTTATACGCGAATCCTAGTGCCAATGAGCAGTTCTTC.

J is TRBJ2-7 and V is TRBV7-2; 8 nucleotides line up with TRBD1. The trim removed 8 bases at V and 8 bases at J, leaving 11 bases unmatched. The CDR3 covers 13 residues. Germline V gene sequence: CDR1 SGHTA, CDR2 FQGNSA. The DNA for the CDR3 is TGTGCCAGCCACGTGGCAGGGGGCAGCAAGCAGTACTTC. Amino acids: CASHVAGGSKQYF.

The V call is TRBV19, the J call TRBJ2-5; D is possibly TRBD2 (5 bases). The CDR3 is made up of 13 amino acids. Trimming left V 3 bases short and J 4 bases short, with 9 bases between. CDR1 is LNHDA and CDR2 is SQIVND in the germline V gene (reference sequence). CDR3: CASSISLAETQYF. CDR3 DNA: TGTGCCAGTAGTATCTCCCTAGCAGAGACCCAGTACTTC.

This clone has a handful of counts. This chain joins TRBV6-5 and TRBJ2-7; 7 positions agree with TRBD1. The CDR3 has 14 amino acids. The V and J ends lost 4 bases and 4 bases, in that order; junction bases with no gene match: 7. Per the germline V gene, CDR1 is MNHEY and CDR2 is SVGAGI. The CDR3 here is CASSSGQATYEQYF. The CDR3 bases are TGTGCCAGCAGTTCCGGACAGGCGACTTACGAGCAGTACTTC.

The rearrangement joins TRBV7-9 to TRBJ1-5; D gene unclear. CDR3 length: 12 amino acids. CDR1 and CDR2 from the germline V gene are SEHNR and FQNEAQ (reference sequence). Deletions cut 4 bases from V and 7 bases from J, with 8 bases between. This CDR3 is CASSSEGQPQHF. The DNA of the CDR3 is TGTGCCAGCAGCTCGGAGGGACAGCCCCAGCATTTT.

The V and J genes are TRBV5-1 and TRBJ1-5; the D is unclear. Trimming removed 4 bases from V and 7 bases from J, with 12 bases in between. Germline values: CDR1 SGHRS, CDR2 YFSETQ. The CDR3 consists of 13 residues. The CDR3 loop is CASSQGLGQPQHF. The CDR3, as DNA: TGCGCCAGCAGCCAAGGACTGGGGCAGCCCCAGCATTTT.

This chain connects TRBV11-2 to TRBJ1-2, with unresolved D. Trimming shortened V by 5 bases and J by 6 bases, and 16 bases separated the two germline ends. Germline lookup yields CDR1 SGHAT and CDR2 FQNNGV. This CDR3 region has 14 residues. DNA for the CDR3: TGTGCCAGCAGCCCGAACATAGCGAGCGATGGCTACACCTTC. This codes for CASSPNIASDGYTF.

The chain links TRBV10-3 to TRBJ2-1, with TRBD2 matching 11 bases. CDR3 size: 14 residues. Germline CDR1 ENHRY, CDR2 SYGVKD. V dropped 4 bases and J dropped 7; count of bases not matched to a gene: 3. The CDR3 reads CAISGGLAVNEQFF. In DNA, the CDR3 is TGTGCCATCAGTGGGGGACTAGCGGTTAATGAGCAGTTCTTC.

This clone has only a few counts. The chain couples TRBV28 to TRBJ1-5; a possible D gene is TRBD1 (6 bases). Trimming cost V 7 bases and J 0 bases, with 13 bases left between them. Germline V lookup: CDR1 MDHEN, CDR2 SYDVKM. The CDR3 spans 15 residues. DNA of the CDR3: TGTGCCAGCATCTCGCAGGGGACTAGCAATCAGCCCCAGCATTTT. It codes for CASISQGTSNQPQHF.

The chain has TRBV28 and TRBJ2-1; 8 nucleotides agree with TRBD1. Germline V lookup: CDR1 MDHEN, CDR2 SYDVKM. The CDR3 has 15 amino acids. The junction had 6 bases not matched to a gene; V was cut back by 5 bases and J by 3 bases. The chain's CDR3 is CASSVPGQDYNEQFF. The CDR3 nucleotides are TGTGCCAGCAGTGTGCCGGGACAGGACTACAATGAGCAGTTCTTC.

This clone was picked up one time. The gene calls are TRBV6-2 or TRBV6-3 and TRBJ2-5; D is unclear. The CDR3 spans 13 residues. The V gene lost 7 bases and the J gene lost 0 bases, with 9 bases spanning the gap. Germline V CDR1 and CDR2: MNHEY, SVGEGT. For the CDR3, the DNA is TGTGCCAGCACCCCCAGGTACCAAGAGACCCAGTACTTC. Amino acid sequence: CASTPRYQETQYF.